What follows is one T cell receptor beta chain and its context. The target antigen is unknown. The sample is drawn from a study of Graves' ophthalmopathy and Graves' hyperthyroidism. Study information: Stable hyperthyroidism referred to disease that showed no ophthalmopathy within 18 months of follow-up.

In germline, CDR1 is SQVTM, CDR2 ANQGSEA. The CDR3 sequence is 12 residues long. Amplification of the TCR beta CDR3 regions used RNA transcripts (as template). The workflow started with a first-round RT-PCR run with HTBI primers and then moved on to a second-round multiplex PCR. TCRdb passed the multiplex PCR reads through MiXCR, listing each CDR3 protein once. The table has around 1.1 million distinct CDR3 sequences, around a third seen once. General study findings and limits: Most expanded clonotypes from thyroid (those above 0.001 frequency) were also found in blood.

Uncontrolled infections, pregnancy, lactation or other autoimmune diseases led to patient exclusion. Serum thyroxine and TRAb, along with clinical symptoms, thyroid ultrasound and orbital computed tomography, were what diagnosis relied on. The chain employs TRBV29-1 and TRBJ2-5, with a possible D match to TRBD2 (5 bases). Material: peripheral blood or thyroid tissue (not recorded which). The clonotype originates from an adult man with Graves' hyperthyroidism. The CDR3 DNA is TGCAGAGATGAAGGCGGGCAAGAGACCCAGTACTTC. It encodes CRDEGGQETQYF.